The entry that follows covers one TCR beta chain sequence. The antigen is unknown. This record belongs to a study of cytomegalovirus exposure and HLA in healthy donors. Whole-study context: An analysis done earlier identified some 120 million unique TCR beta sequences from roughly 190 million T cells.

Findings and caveats of the study: The study assumed roughly uniform donor sequencing depth for presence/absence analyses.

V shed 4 bases and J 6 bases; nucleotides not matched to a gene: 8. The CDR3 is 14 amino acids. The germline V gene has CDR1 SGHRS and CDR2 YFSETQ. Donors counted as nominally healthy when sampled, yet unrecorded immune exposures were likely. The study ran its PCR with 60 Vbeta and 13 Jbeta primers. Per the original methods: A later analysis tallied about 80 million unique TCR beta chains, around 9.9 million of them shared. Assay: immunoSEQ multiplex PCR; the TCRdb copy retains only in-frame clones and omits some. The V and J calls and clone size come from that table; D and trimming were worked out from the DNA. The sample shows around 150,000 clones, roughly three quarters of them seen only once.

The V and J genes are TRBV5-1 and TRBJ2-3, with TRBD1 matching 7 bases. The sample was PBMCs. The sequence came from a woman between 45 and 65 years old in good health and CMV-seronegative. CDR3 sequence reads: CASSGTGTADTQYF. CDR3 nucleotide sequence: TGCGCCAGCAGCGGAACCGGGACAGCGGATACGCAGTATTTT.